Described below is a single T cell receptor (beta chain) sequence and its context. The sample originates from a study of shared clonotypes between healthy human individuals. The V end was cut by 0 bases, the J end by 7 bases, with 17 bases between. The CDR3 spans 16 residues. Germline lookup yields CDR1 SGHRS and CDR2 YFSETQ. The test was conducted at deep level. An even split of each subset's genomic DNA across several immunoSEQ plates was performed. TCRdb keeps only in-frame clones here, not all; method: immunoSEQ multiplex PCR. The table shows roughly 2,300,000 clones, with around 93% occurring only once.

The sample comprised naive CD4+ T cells from PBMCs. As to subset: CD45RA+ positively selected. The receptor comes from a man younger than 35 in good health. Some clones in this sample may be carry-over from other donors' samples. The rearrangement joins TRBV5-1 to TRBJ2-1; D is perhaps TRBD1 (5 bases). The CDR3 loop is CASSLAPGLGENEQFF. The CDR3 DNA sequence: TGCGCCAGCAGCTTGGCTCCAGGGCTGGGTGAAAATGAGCAGTTCTTC.